This T cell receptor beta chain was recovered during a study of identical twins. General study findings and limits: Beta out-of-frame twin sharing showed a weaker excess. Models underestimated out-of-frame TCR alpha sharing in monozygotic twins.

MiXCR, applied by TCRdb to the 5' RACE reads, yields one record per CDR3 protein. The table includes about 430,000 distinct CDR3 sequences, around a sixth detected once. This clonotype was detected many times. Antigen: not known. CDR1 and CDR2 from the germline V gene are MNHEY and SMNVEV (reference sequence). V lost 7 bases and J lost 5, with 8 bases in between. The CDR3 is 12 residues long. The genes are TRBV27 and TRBJ2-2, with D uncertain. The sequence derives from a man aged 45-65 years in good health. Sequenced sample: naive T cells sorted from blood. CDR3 DNA sequence: TGTGCCAGCACCCCCCCGACCGGGGAGCTGTTTTTT. Protein product: CASTPPTGELFF.